The 8 T cell receptor beta chains below come from one sample, sequenced in a study of cytomegalovirus exposure and HLA in healthy donors. In the PCR, 60 Vbeta and 13 Jbeta primers were used. Measured with immunoSEQ multiplex PCR; TCRdb has only the in-frame clones, and not every one. This sample carries around 130,000 clones, over 75% of them seen once, and the ten largest clones take about 1.8%. Specimen: PBMCs. The receptors stem from a man in his forties in good health and CMV-seronegative.

This chain uses TRBV28 with TRBJ2-7, with 7 positions matching TRBD1. V was pared by 3 bases and J by 0 bases, with 8 bases of the junction left unmatched. The CDR3 runs to 16 residues. Per the germline V gene, CDR1 is MDHEN and CDR2 is SYDVKM. CDR3 sequence: CASSLLGTEGSYEQYF. In DNA form, the CDR3 reads TGTGCCAGCAGTTTGCTGGGGACAGAAGGCTCCTACGAGCAGTACTTC.

This clone was recorded a few times. CDR3 loop: CASSQGAIRGKETQYF. In DNA, the CDR3 is TGCGCCAGCAGCCAAGGGGCTATTCGGGGAAAAGAGACCCAGTACTTC. This chain joins TRBV4-3 and TRBJ2-5; TRBD2 is a possible D gene (5 bases). This CDR3 has 16 amino acids. Germline loops: CDR1 LGHNA, CDR2 YSLEER. Trimming took off 1 base at V and 3 bases at J, with 15 bases between the two ends.

The chain has TRBV30 and TRBJ1-1, with 8 bases that match TRBD1. The V gene's germline CDR1 is GTSNPN and CDR2 SVGIG (reference sequence). This CDR3 is built from 12 residues. V lost 4 bases to trimming and J lost 4 bases; unmatched junction nucleotides: 2. The CDR3 region has the DNA TGTGCCTGGACAGGGGGCGGCACTGAAGCTTTCTTT. As protein: CAWTGGGTEAFF.

This clone was detected only a few times. The gene calls are TRBV18 and TRBJ2-7; D unresolved. Germline CDR1 reads KGHSH; CDR2 reads LQKENI. The CDR3 runs 12 residues. V was pared by 4 bases and J by 3 bases, with 7 bases between. CDR3 sequence: CASSQQSYEQYF. CDR3 nucleotide sequence: TGTGCCAGCTCACAACAGAGCTACGAGCAGTACTTC.

The chain uses TRBV6-1 and TRBJ1-2; D gene uncertain. Trimming left V 6 bases short and J 2 bases short, with 13 bases between. The CDR3 extends over 14 amino acids. In germline, CDR1 is MNHNS, CDR2 SASEGT. CDR3: CASSLPPLNYGYTF. CDR3 bases: TGTGCCAGCAGCCTCCCCCCCCTCAACTATGGCTACACCTTC.

This rearrangement joins TRBV15 to TRBJ2-1; 10 bases line up with TRBD2. J gave up 4 bases and V 3 bases, and 6 bases lay outside the gene matches. Germline-derived CDR1 and CDR2 are LNHNV and YYDKDF (reference sequence). The length of the CDR3 is 16 residues. CDR3 DNA sequence: TGTGCCACCAGCAGTCCTCAGCGGGGGGGGTACAATGAGCAGTTCTTC. Its protein is CATSSPQRGGYNEQFF.

V is TRBV29-1 and J is TRBJ2-5; tentative D call: TRBD2 (6 bases). There are 13 residues in the CDR3. The germline V and J ends were trimmed by 6 bases and 6 bases, with 17 bases remaining between them. From germline, CDR1 is SQVTM and CDR2 ANQGSEA. As DNA, the CDR3 is TGCAGCGTCGCCCTGACTAGTATGAAGACCCAGTACTTC. Encoded protein: CSVALTSMKTQYF.

For this clone: Compared with germline, one end of the junction differs, possibly owing to a read error. The rearrangement joins TRBV6-5 to TRBJ2-6, with D perhaps matching TRBD1 (5 bases). Germline V gene sequence: CDR1 MNHEY, CDR2 SVGAGI. The CDR3 runs 15 residues. The chain's CDR3 is CASSYFPSGANGLTF. DNA of the CDR3: TGTGCCAGCAGTTATTTTCCCTCTGGGGCCAACGGCCTGACTTTC.